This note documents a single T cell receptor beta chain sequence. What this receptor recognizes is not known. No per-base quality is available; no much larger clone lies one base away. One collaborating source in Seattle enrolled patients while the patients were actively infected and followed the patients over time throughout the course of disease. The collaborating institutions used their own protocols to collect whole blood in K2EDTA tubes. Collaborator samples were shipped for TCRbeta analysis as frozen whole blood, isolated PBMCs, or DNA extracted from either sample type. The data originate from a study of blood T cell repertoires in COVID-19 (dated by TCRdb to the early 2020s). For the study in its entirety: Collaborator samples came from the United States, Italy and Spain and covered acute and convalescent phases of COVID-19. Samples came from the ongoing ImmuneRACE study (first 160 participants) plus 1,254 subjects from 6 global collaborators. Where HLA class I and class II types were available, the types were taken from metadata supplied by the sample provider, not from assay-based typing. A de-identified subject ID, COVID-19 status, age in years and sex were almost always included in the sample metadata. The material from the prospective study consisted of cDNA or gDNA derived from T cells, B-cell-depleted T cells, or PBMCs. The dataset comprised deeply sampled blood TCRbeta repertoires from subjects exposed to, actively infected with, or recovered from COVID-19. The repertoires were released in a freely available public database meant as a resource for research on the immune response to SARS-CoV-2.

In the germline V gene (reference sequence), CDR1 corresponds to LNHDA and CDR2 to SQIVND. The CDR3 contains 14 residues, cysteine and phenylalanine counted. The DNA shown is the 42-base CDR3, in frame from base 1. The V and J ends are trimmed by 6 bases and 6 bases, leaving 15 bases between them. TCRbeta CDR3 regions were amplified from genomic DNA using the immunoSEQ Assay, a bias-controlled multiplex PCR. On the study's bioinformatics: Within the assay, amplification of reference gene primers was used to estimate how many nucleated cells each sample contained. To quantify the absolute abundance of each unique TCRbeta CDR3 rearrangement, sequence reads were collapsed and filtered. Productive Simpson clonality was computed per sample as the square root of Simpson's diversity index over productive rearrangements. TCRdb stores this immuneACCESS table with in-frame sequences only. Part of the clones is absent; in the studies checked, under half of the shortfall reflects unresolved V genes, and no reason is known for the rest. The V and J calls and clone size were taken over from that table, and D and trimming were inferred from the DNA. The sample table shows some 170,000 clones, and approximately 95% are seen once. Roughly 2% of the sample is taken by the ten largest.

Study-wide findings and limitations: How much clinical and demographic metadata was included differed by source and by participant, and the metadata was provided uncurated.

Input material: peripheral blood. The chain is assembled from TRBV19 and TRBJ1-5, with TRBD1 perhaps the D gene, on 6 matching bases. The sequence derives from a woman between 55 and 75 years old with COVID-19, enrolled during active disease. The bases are TGTGCCAGTAGCCTACAGGGATTCGGTCAGCCCCAGCATTTT. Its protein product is CASSLQGFGQPQHF. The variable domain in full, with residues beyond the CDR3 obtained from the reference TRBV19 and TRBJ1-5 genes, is DGGITQSPKYLFRKEGQNVTLSCEQNLNHDAMYWYRQDPGQGLRLIYYSQIVNDFQKGDIAEGYSVSREKKESFPLTVTSAQKNPTAFYLCASSLQGFGQPQHFGDGTRLSIL.